A selection of T cell receptor beta chains follows, all from one sample in a study of vaccination and CD4 T cells after COVID-19. TCRdb recomputed calls from the PCR reads with MiXCR, one row per CDR3 protein. The table shows more than 6,500 distinct CDR3 sequences, with about two fifths occurring only once. These receptors are not linked to any known antigen. Input material: CD4+ T cells from blood, cultured in vitro. The receptors derive from a human donor in good health. Each CDR3 is given without its conserved first and last residue. The D gene is left open where the match is weak. Clone size is given for some rows only: seen once, a few or many times, or a class if the clone is expanded.

cdr3_aa: ASSEGAGNQPQH
d_call: -
v_call: TRBV6-1
j_call: TRBJ1-5
clone_size: few

cdr3_aa: ASSPGQGRGYGYT
d_call: TRBD1
v_call: TRBV12-3/TRBV12-4
j_call: TRBJ1-2
clone_size: -

cdr3_aa: ASSRTVSNQPQH
d_call: -
v_call: TRBV6-1
j_call: TRBJ1-5
clone_size: -

cdr3_aa: ASSVLDVGTGELF
d_call: -
v_call: TRBV2
j_call: TRBJ2-2
clone_size: -

cdr3_aa: ASSYRSRGPNTEAF
d_call: TRBD1
v_call: TRBV6-5
j_call: TRBJ1-1
clone_size: -

cdr3_aa: ASSYSKGYNSPLH
d_call: -
v_call: TRBV6-5
j_call: TRBJ1-6
clone_size: -

cdr3_aa: ASSVSNLNTEAF
d_call: -
v_call: TRBV6-1
j_call: TRBJ1-1
clone_size: few

cdr3_aa: ASSLTFGGASTEAF
d_call: -
v_call: TRBV7-3
j_call: TRBJ1-1
clone_size: -

cdr3_aa: ASRSSGTGRNSPLH
d_call: TRBD1
v_call: TRBV2
j_call: TRBJ1-6
clone_size: large

cdr3_aa: ASSLSHSGLF
d_call: -
v_call: TRBV12-3/TRBV12-4
j_call: TRBJ2-2
clone_size: -

cdr3_aa: ASSPTSGTDTQY
d_call: TRBD2
v_call: TRBV7-3
j_call: TRBJ2-3
clone_size: -

cdr3_aa: ASSSKAASGTDTQY
d_call: -
v_call: TRBV7-9
j_call: TRBJ2-3
clone_size: few

cdr3_aa: ASSLSPQETQY
d_call: -
v_call: TRBV11-2
j_call: TRBJ2-5
clone_size: -

cdr3_aa: ASSISGSYGYT
d_call: -
v_call: TRBV19
j_call: TRBJ1-2
clone_size: few

cdr3_aa: ASSNYYEQY
d_call: -
v_call: TRBV7-8
j_call: TRBJ2-7
clone_size: once

cdr3_aa: ASSIPPTTRNQPQH
d_call: -
v_call: TRBV19
j_call: TRBJ1-5
clone_size: -

cdr3_aa: ASSYSGVNTEAF
d_call: -
v_call: TRBV6-5
j_call: TRBJ1-1
clone_size: -

cdr3_aa: SARARTDTQY
d_call: -
v_call: TRBV20-1
j_call: TRBJ2-3
clone_size: -

cdr3_aa: SASGRSRAGYT
d_call: -
v_call: TRBV20-1
j_call: TRBJ1-2
clone_size: -

cdr3_aa: ASSIGDNQPQH
d_call: -
v_call: TRBV19
j_call: TRBJ1-5
clone_size: -

cdr3_aa: ASSYSGLVEETQY
d_call: TRBD2
v_call: TRBV6-5
j_call: TRBJ2-5
clone_size: -

cdr3_aa: SAREKLRRGLWNEQF
d_call: -
v_call: TRBV20-1
j_call: TRBJ2-1
clone_size: -

cdr3_aa: SARQGAGDTEAF
d_call: TRBD1
v_call: TRBV20-1
j_call: TRBJ1-1
clone_size: -

cdr3_aa: SAKGPDNQPQH
d_call: -
v_call: TRBV20-1
j_call: TRBJ1-5
clone_size: -

cdr3_aa: SARPGQGSSPLH
d_call: TRBD1
v_call: TRBV20-1
j_call: TRBJ1-6
clone_size: medium-sized

cdr3_aa: SVPPGGRYNEQF
d_call: TRBD1
v_call: TRBV20-1
j_call: TRBJ2-1
clone_size: few

cdr3_aa: ASSRRDRSNQPQH
d_call: TRBD1
v_call: TRBV7-8
j_call: TRBJ1-5
clone_size: few

cdr3_aa: ATRMGRGASGANVLT
d_call: -
v_call: TRBV12-3/TRBV12-4
j_call: TRBJ2-6
clone_size: few

cdr3_aa: ASSQERQGPYEQY
d_call: -
v_call: TRBV4-2
j_call: TRBJ2-7
clone_size: -

cdr3_aa: SASLPLDGTWDEKLF
d_call: -
v_call: TRBV20-1
j_call: TRBJ1-4
clone_size: -

cdr3_aa: AISGGYNEQF
d_call: -
v_call: TRBV6-1
j_call: TRBJ2-1
clone_size: -

cdr3_aa: ASSKVGELF
d_call: -
v_call: TRBV9
j_call: TRBJ2-2
clone_size: few

cdr3_aa: ASSDRGAGAH
d_call: TRBD1
v_call: TRBV6-1
j_call: TRBJ1-5
clone_size: few

cdr3_aa: ASITLAGQGSEAF
d_call: TRBD1
v_call: TRBV6-1
j_call: TRBJ1-1
clone_size: few

cdr3_aa: SARRAEINSPLH
d_call: -
v_call: TRBV20-1
j_call: TRBJ1-6
clone_size: -

cdr3_aa: ATSRGGTENEQY
d_call: -
v_call: TRBV15
j_call: TRBJ2-7
clone_size: -

cdr3_aa: ASSEMNGGPNTEAF
d_call: -
v_call: TRBV6-1
j_call: TRBJ1-1
clone_size: medium-sized

cdr3_aa: ASSKSNKLEGETQY
d_call: -
v_call: TRBV21-1
j_call: TRBJ2-5
clone_size: -

cdr3_aa: ASSAGTVQETQY
d_call: TRBD1
v_call: TRBV7-4
j_call: TRBJ2-5
clone_size: -

cdr3_aa: SAPYSLAGGEQY
d_call: TRBD2
v_call: TRBV20-1
j_call: TRBJ2-7
clone_size: -

cdr3_aa: ASSLAGQHPNYGYT
d_call: TRBD1
v_call: TRBV12-3/TRBV12-4
j_call: TRBJ1-2
clone_size: -

cdr3_aa: ASSLEVPGANVLT
d_call: -
v_call: TRBV7-9
j_call: TRBJ2-6
clone_size: few

cdr3_aa: ASSFGQPQH
d_call: -
v_call: TRBV12-3/TRBV12-4
j_call: TRBJ1-5
clone_size: -

cdr3_aa: ASGVNTEAF
d_call: -
v_call: TRBV7-9
j_call: TRBJ1-1
clone_size: -

cdr3_aa: ATSDSPRTGGETQY
d_call: TRBD1
v_call: TRBV24-1
j_call: TRBJ2-5
clone_size: few

cdr3_aa: ASSPSGTLNTEAF
d_call: -
v_call: TRBV18
j_call: TRBJ1-1
clone_size: -

cdr3_aa: ASSVANTDTQY
d_call: -
v_call: TRBV9
j_call: TRBJ2-3
clone_size: -

cdr3_aa: ASSSSRYEQY
d_call: -
v_call: TRBV5-1
j_call: TRBJ2-7
clone_size: -

cdr3_aa: ASSLTSGGIQETQY
d_call: TRBD2
v_call: TRBV7-6
j_call: TRBJ2-5
clone_size: -